This TCR beta chain was profiled in a study of blood T cell repertoires in COVID-19. Only in-frame clones appear in the TCRdb table, and some are missing; sequencing was by immunoSEQ multiplex PCR. The table includes 100,000 to 150,000 clones, 81% detected once. The CDR3 has 13 amino acids. Between the trimmed V and J ends, which lost 6 bases and 4 bases, there was a span of 10 bases. Germline V gene sequence: CDR1 MNHEY, CDR2 SVGAGI. The sequenced material came from peripheral blood. The source is a man younger than 40 with COVID-19, enrolled during active disease. The V and J genes are TRBV6-5 and TRBJ1-5; possible D gene TRBD1, 6 bases. DNA for the CDR3: TGTGCCAGCAGGTCCCAGGGGAATCAGCCCCAGCATTTT. Protein: CASRSQGNQPQHF.